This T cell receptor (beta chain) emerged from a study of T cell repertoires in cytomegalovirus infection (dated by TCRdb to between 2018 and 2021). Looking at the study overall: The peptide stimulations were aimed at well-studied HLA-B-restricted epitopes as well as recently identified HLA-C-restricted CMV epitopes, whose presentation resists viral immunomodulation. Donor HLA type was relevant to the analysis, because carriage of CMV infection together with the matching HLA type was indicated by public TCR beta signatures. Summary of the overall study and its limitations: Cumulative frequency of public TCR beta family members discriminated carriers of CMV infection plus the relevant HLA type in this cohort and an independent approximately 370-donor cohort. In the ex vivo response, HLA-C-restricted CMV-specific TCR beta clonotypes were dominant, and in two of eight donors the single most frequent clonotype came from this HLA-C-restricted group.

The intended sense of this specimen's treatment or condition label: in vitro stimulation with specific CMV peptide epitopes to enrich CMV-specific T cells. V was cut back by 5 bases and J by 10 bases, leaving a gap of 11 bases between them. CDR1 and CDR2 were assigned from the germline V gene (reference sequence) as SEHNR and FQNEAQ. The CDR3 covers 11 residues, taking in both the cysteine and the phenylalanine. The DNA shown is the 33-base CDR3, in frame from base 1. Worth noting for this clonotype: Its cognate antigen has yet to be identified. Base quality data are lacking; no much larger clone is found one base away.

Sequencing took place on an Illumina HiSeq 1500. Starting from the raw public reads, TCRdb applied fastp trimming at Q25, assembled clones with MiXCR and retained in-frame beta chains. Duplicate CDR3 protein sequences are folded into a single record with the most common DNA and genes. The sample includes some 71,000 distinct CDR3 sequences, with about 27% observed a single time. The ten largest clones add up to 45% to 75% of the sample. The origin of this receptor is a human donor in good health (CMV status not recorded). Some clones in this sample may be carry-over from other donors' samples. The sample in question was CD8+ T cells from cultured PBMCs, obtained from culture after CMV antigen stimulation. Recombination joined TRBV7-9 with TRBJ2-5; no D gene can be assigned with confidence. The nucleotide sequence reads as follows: TGTGCCAGCAGCCCCCCCCAGGACCAGTACTTC. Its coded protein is CASSPPQDQYF.